Listed below are T cell receptor beta chains from one sample, sequenced in a study of CD8+ T cells in alopecia areata. Sequencing used immunoSEQ multiplex PCR; TCRdb keeps in-frame clones, though not all of them. The repertoire holds about 7,900 clones, roughly 55% seen once, with around 14% in the top ten. The material was skin, obtained at week 0. These receptors came from a human donor with alopecia areata. Both conserved end residues are part of each CDR3. D genes are given only for firm matches. Size is stated for part of the rows, as once, few or many counts, or as a class when the clone is expanded.

abundance,j_gene,v_gene,d_gene,CDR3aa,CDR3nt
-,TRBJ2-7,TRBV28,TRBD1,CASSLGQFYEQYF,TGTGCCAGCAGTCTGGGACAGTTCTACGAGCAGTACTTC
-,TRBJ2-2,TRBV4-1,TRBD1,CASSLGQGAAGELFF,TGCGCCAGCAGCCTAGGACAGGGGGCGGCCGGGGAGCTGTTTTTT
-,TRBJ2-7,TRBV5-1,-,CASMLLGGYEQYF,TGCGCCAGCATGCTACTTGGGGGCTACGAGCAGTACTTC
-,TRBJ2-6,TRBV6-1,TRBD2,CASSEWASGSSGANVLTF,TGTGCCAGCAGTGAATGGGCTAGCGGGAGCTCTGGGGCCAACGTCCTGACTTTC
-,TRBJ2-1,TRBV7-9,-,CASSFGSGVGFF,TGTGCCAGCAGCTTTGGATCCGGGGTGGGGTTCTTC
-,TRBJ2-7,TRBV5-1,-,CASSLVGEITYEQYF,TGCGCCAGCAGCTTGGTGGGGGAAATTACCTACGAGCAGTACTTC
once,TRBJ1-2,TRBV6-1,-,CASRMSYGYTF,TGTGCCAGCAGAATGAGTTATGGCTACACCTTC
-,TRBJ2-1,TRBV27,-,CASSRELDSYNEQFF,TGTGCCAGCAGTCGTGAATTGGACAGCTACAATGAGCAGTTCTTC
few,TRBJ2-1,TRBV6-8,-,CASSSPLTGNEQFF,TGTGCCAGCAGTTCCCCCCTAACGGGGAATGAGCAGTTCTTC
-,TRBJ2-7,TRBV6-6,-,CASSSPTGRKVYEQYF,TGTGCCAGCAGTTCCCCGACCGGCCGGAAGGTCTACGAGCAGTACTTC
-,TRBJ2-1,TRBV2,-,CASSSGTRRFF,TGTGCCAGCAGTAGCGGGACAAGGCGGTTCTTC
-,TRBJ1-5,TRBV15,TRBD1,CATSRALRTGGSQPQHF,TGTGCCACCAGCAGAGCCCTTCGGACAGGGGGCTCTCAGCCCCAGCATTTT
-,TRBJ2-1,TRBV5-1,TRBD2,CASSFSGRSSYNEQFF,TGCGCCAGCAGTTTCAGCGGGAGGAGCTCCTACAATGAGCAGTTCTTC
-,TRBJ2-1,TRBV5-4,-,CASSLPDGVFSYNEQFF,TGTGCCAGCAGCTTGCCCGATGGGGTTTTCTCCTACAATGAGCAGTTCTTC
few,TRBJ2-3,TRBV19,TRBD2,CASSIVAGGAADTQYF,TGTGCCAGTAGTATCGTAGCGGGAGGAGCGGCCGATACGCAGTATTTT